The 10 T cell receptor beta chains presented below share a single source sample, sequenced in a study of T cell repertoires in cytomegalovirus infection. TCRdb itself ran the reads through MiXCR, one entry per CDR3 protein. In the table there are hundreds of thousands of distinct CDR3 sequences, more than 40% of which are singletons. These TCRs' antigens remain unknown. The source material was cultured PBMCs, sampled from culture after CMV antigen stimulation. Source of these receptors: a human donor in good health (CMV status not recorded). Some clones in this sample may be carry-over from other donors' samples.

The V gene is TRBV2, the J gene TRBJ2-1; TRBD2 aligns across 13 bases. The CDR3 consists of 11 residues. The germline V gene has CDR1 SNHLY and CDR2 FYNNEI. V was clipped by 6 bases and J by 14 bases; unmatched bases: 1. The CDR3: CASRLAGGEFF. CDR3 nucleotides: TGTGCCAGCAGACTAGCGGGAGGGGAGTTCTTC.

This clonotype has a handful of counts. This chain joins TRBV7-2 and TRBJ1-2, with D perhaps matching TRBD1 (5 bases). The germline V gene encodes CDR1 SGHTA and CDR2 FQGNSA. The length of the CDR3 is 14 residues. The germline V and J ends were trimmed by 1 base and 4 bases, with 10 bases remaining between them. CDR3 in amino acids: CASSLEQALYGYTF. The CDR3 region has the DNA TGTGCCAGCAGCTTAGAACAGGCCCTCTATGGCTACACCTTC.

The chain recombines TRBV18 with TRBJ1-3; TRBD1 aligns across 7 bases. The CDR3 extends over 16 amino acids. V shed 6 bases, J shed 1 base, and the junction held 9 bases outside the gene matches. Germline V CDR1 and CDR2: KGHSH, LQKENI. CDR3 bases: TGTGCCAGCTCGCCAGACAGGGCTCAATCTGGAAACACCATATATTTT. It encodes CASSPDRAQSGNTIYF.

V usage is TRBV20-1 and J usage is TRBJ2-1, with D possibly matching TRBD2 (7 bases). V was clipped by 6 bases and J by 10 bases, with 22 bases between them. The CDR3 runs 14 residues. Germline CDR1 and CDR2: DFQATT and SNEGSKA (reference sequence). The CDR3 DNA is TGCAGTGCAGGTATGGGGGGGCCTAAGGGAGAGCAGTTCTTC. Translation gives CSAGMGGPKGEQFF.

This clonotype has only a few counts. The chain joins TRBV6-5 to TRBJ1-5; 7 bases are shared with TRBD1. Germline V gene lookup returns CDR1 MNHEY and CDR2 SVGAGI. The junction had 1 base not matched to a gene; V was cut back by 6 bases and J by 5 bases. CDR3 length: 12 residues. CDR3 coding DNA: TGTGCCAGCAGAACAGGGGATCAGCCCCAGCATTTT. Residues: CASRTGDQPQHF.

The rearrangement joins TRBV6-1 to TRBJ2-2, with D perhaps being TRBD1 or TRBD2 (6 bases each). The V end lost 1 base, the J end lost 3 bases, and 12 bases lay between the germline ends. Germline CDR1 and CDR2: MNHNS and SASEGT. This CDR3 comprises 16 residues. The CDR3 coding sequence is TGTGCCAGCAGTGAAGGGTGGGGGGCAGACACCGGGGAGCTGTTTTTT. Its translation: CASSEGWGADTGELFF.

V gene TRBV7-9 combines with J gene TRBJ2-5, with 10 bases aligning to TRBD2. Germline V lookup: CDR1 SEHNR, CDR2 FQNEAQ (reference sequence). This CDR3 has 19 residues. The V and J ends lost 1 base and 1 base, in that order; junction bases with no gene match: 12. The CDR3 nucleotides read TGTGCCAGCAGCTTAGGACGGCTAGCGGGAGAGAGACGCCAAGAGACCCAGTACTTC. The encoded protein is CASSLGRLAGERRQETQYF.

The chain has TRBV19 and TRBJ2-1; D uncertain. V lost 0 bases, J lost 0 bases, and 9 bases lay in between. The germline V gene has CDR1 LNHDA and CDR2 SQIVND (reference sequence). This CDR3 is 16 amino acids long. DNA for the CDR3: TGTGCCAGTAGTATAGAGGACGGTAGCTCCTACAATGAGCAGTTCTTC. Its protein product is CASSIEDGSSYNEQFF.

V gene TRBV7-2 combines with J gene TRBJ2-3; 8 bases align to TRBD2. CDR1 SGHTA and CDR2 FQGNSA come from the germline V gene. The CDR3 contains 17 residues. With V trimmed by 8 bases and J by 4 bases, 17 bases remained unmatched. The CDR3 DNA follows: TGTGCCAGCGGACTCCCGGGGGCGATAGCGGGGCCAGATACGCAGTATTTT. Translated, it gives CASGLPGAIAGPDTQYF.

This rearrangement joins TRBV20-1 to TRBJ2-7, with TRBD1 matching over 7 bases. Germline V gene data show CDR1 as DFQATT and CDR2 as SNEGSKA (reference sequence). Trimming cost V 6 bases and J 6 bases; bases outside gene matches: 8. The CDR3 totals 12 residues. Written as DNA, the CDR3 is TGCAGTGCAGAGAAACAGGGGTCCGAGCAGTACTTC. This sequence encodes CSAEKQGSEQYF.